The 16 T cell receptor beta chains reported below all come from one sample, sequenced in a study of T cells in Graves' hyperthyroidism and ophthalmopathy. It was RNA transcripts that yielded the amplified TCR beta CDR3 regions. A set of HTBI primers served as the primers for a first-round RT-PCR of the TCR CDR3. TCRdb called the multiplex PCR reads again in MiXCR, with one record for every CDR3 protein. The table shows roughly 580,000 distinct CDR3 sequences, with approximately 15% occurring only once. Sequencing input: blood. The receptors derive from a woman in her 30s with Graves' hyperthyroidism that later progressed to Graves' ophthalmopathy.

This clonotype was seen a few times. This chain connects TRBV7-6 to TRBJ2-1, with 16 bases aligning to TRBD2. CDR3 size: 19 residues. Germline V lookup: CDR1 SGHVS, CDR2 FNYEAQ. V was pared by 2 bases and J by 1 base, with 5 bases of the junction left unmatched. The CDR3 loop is CASSLPGLAGGKSYNEQFF. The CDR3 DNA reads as TGTGCCAGCAGCTTACCGGGACTAGCGGGAGGGAAATCCTACAATGAGCAGTTCTTC.

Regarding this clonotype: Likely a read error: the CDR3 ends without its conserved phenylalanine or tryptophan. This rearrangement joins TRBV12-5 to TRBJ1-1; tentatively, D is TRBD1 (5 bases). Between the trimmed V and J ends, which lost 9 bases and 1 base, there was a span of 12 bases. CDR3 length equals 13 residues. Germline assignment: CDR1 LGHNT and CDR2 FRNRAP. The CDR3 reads CASNRQTNTEAFS. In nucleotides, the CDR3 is TGTGCTAGCAACCGACAGACGAACACTGAAGCTTTCTCT.

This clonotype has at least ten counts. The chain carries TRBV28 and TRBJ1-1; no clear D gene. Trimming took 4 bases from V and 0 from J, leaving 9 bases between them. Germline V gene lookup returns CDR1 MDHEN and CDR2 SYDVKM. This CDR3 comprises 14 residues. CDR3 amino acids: CASSSAGLNTEAFF. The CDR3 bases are TGTGCCAGCAGTTCGGCAGGACTGAACACTGAAGCTTTCTTT.

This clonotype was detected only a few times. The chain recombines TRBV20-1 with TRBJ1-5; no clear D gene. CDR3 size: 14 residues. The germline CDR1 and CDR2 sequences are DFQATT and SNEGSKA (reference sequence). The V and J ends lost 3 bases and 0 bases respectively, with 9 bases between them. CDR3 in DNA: TGCAGTGCTAGTGGCTGGGTTAGCAATCAGCCCCAGCATTTT. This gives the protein CSASGWVSNQPQHF.

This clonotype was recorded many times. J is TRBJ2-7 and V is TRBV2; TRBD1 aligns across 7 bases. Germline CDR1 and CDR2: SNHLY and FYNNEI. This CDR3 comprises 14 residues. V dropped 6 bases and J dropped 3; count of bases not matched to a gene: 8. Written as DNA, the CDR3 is TGTGCCAGCAGGGGGGACAGAGCACTCTACGAGCAGTACTTC. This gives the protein CASRGDRALYEQYF.

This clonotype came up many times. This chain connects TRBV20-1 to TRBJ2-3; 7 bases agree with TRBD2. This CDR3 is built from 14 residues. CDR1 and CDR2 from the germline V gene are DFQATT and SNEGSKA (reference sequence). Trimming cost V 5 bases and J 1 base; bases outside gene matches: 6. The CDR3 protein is CSAGRLARTDTQYF. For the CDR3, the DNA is TGCAGTGCTGGCCGACTAGCACGCACAGATACGCAGTATTTT.

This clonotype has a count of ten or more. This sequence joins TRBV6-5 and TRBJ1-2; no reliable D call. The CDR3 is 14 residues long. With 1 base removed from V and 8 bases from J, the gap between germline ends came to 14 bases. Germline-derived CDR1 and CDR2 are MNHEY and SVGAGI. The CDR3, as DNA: TGTGCCAGCAGTTACTTAAGGGATTTAAGCGGCTACACCTTC. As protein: CASSYLRDLSGYTF.

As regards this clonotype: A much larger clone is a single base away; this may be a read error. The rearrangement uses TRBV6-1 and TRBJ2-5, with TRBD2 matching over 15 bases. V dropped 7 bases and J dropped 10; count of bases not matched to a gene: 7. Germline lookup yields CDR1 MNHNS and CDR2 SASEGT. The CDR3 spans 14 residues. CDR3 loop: CASILGLAGGGQYF. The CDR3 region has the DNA TGTGCCAGCATCCTAGGACTAGCGGGAGGGGGCCAGTACTTC.

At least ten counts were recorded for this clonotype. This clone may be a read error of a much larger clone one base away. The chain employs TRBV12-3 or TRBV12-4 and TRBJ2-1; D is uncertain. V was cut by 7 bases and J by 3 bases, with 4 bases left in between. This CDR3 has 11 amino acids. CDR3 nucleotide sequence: TGTGCCAGCACGGTCTACAATGAGCAGTTCTTC. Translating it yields CASTVYNEQFF.

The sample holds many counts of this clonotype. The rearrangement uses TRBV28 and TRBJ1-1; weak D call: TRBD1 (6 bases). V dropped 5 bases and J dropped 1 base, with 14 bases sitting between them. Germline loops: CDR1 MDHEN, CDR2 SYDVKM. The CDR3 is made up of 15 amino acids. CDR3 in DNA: TGTGCCAGCAGTCCACAACAGGGATGGAACACTGAAGCTTTCTTT. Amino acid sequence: CASSPQQGWNTEAFF.

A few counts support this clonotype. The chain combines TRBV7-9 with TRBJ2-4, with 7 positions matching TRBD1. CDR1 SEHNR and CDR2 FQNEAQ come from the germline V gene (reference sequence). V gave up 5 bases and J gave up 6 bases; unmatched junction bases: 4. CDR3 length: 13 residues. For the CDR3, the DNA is TGTGCCAGCAGCACATCAGGGGGAAACATTCAGTACTTC. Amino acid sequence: CASSTSGGNIQYF.

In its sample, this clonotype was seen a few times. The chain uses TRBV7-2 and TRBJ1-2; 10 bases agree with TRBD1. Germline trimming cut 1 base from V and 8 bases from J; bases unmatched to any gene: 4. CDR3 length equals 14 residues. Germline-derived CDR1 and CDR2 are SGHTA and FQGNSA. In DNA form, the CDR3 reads TGTGCCAGCAGCTTAGAGACAGGGGGCCGCGGCTACACCTTC. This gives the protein CASSLETGGRGYTF.

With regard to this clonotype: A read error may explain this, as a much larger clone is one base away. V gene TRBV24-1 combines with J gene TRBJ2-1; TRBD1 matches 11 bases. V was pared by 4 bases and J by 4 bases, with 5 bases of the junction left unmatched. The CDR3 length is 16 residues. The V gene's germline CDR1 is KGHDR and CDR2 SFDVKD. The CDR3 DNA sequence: TGTGCCACCAGTGACAAGGACAGGGGGCATTACAATGAGCAGTTCTTC. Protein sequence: CATSDKDRGHYNEQFF.

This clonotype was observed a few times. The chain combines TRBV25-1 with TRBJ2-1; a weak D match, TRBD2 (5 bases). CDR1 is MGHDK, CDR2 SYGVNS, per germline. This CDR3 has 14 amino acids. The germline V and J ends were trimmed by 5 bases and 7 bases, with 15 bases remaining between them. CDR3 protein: CASSTLFPGNEQFF. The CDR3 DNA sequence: TGTGCCAGCAGTACCCTCTTTCCGGGGAATGAGCAGTTCTTC.

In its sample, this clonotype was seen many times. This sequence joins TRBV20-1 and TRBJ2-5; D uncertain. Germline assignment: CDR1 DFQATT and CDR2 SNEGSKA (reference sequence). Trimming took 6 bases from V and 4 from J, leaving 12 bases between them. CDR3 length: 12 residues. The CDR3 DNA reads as TGCAGTGCCCCCCCCGAGGTAGAGACCCAGTACTTC. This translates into CSAPPEVETQYF.

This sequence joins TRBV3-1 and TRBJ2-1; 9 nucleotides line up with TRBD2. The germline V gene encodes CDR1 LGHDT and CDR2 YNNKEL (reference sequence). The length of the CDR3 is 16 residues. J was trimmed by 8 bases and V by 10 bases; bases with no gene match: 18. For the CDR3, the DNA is TGTGCCACCAGTGGGAGAGATAGCGGGAGAGGCGATGAGCAGTTCTTC. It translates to CATSGRDSGRGDEQFF.